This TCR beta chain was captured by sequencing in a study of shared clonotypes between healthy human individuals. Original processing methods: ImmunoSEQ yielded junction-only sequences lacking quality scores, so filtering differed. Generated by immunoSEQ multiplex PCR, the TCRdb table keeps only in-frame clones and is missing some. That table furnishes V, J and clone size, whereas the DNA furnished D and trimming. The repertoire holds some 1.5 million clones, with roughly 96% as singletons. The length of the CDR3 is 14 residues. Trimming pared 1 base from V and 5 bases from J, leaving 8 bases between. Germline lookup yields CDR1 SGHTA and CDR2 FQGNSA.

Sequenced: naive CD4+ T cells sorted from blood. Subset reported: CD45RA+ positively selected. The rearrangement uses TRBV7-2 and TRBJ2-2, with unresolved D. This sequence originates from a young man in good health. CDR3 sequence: CASSLGALTGELFF. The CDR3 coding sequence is TGTGCCAGCAGCTTAGGGGCCCTAACCGGGGAGCTGTTTTTT.